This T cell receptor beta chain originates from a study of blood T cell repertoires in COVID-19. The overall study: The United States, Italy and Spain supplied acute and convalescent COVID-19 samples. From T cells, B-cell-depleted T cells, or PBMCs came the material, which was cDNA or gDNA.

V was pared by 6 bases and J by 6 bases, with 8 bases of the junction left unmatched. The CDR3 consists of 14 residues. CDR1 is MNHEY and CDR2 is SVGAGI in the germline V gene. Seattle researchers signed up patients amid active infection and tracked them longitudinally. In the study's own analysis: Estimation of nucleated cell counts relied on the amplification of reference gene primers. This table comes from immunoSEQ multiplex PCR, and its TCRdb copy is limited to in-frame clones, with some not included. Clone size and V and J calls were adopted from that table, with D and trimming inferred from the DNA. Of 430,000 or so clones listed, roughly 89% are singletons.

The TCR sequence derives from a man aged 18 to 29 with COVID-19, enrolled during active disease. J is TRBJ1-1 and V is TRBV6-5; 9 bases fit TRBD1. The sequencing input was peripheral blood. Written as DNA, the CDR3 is TGTGCCAGCAGACCCGACAGGGGGAGTGCTGAAGCTTTCTTT. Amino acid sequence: CASRPDRGSAEAFF.